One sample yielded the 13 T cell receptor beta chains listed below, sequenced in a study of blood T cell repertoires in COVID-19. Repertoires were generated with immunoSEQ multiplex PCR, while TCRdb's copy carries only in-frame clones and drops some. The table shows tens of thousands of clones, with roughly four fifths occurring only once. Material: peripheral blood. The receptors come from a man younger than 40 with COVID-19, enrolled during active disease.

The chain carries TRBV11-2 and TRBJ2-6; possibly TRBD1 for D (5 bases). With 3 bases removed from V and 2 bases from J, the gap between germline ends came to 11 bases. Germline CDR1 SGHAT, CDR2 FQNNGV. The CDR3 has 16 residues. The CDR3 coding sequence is TGTGCCAGCAGCTTTCCCAGGGAAGCTGGGGCCAACGTCCTGACTTTC. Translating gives CASSFPREAGANVLTF.

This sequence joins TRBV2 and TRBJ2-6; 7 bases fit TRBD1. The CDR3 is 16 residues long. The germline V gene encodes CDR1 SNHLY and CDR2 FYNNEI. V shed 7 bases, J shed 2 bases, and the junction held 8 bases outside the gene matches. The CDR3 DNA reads TGTGCCAGCACTAAACAGGGGCAGACTGGGGCCAACGTCCTGACTTTC. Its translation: CASTKQGQTGANVLTF.

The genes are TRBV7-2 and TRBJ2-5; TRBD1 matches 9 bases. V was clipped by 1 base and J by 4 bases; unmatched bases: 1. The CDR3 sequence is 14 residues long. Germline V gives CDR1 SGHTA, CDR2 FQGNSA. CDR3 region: CASSLDRGRETQYF. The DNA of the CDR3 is TGTGCCAGCAGCTTAGACAGGGGGCGAGAGACCCAGTACTTC.

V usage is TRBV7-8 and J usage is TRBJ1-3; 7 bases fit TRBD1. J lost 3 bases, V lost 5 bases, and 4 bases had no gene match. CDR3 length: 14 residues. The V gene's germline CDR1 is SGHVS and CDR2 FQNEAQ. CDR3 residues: CASSMGTVGNTIYF. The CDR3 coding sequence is TGTGCCAGCAGCATGGGGACAGTTGGAAACACCATATATTTT.

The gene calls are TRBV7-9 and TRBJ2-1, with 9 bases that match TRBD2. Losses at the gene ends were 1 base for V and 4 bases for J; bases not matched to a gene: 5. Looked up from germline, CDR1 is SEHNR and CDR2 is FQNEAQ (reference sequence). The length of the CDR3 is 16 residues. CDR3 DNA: TGTGCCAGCAGCTTAGTTGTCAGCGGGAGGTACAATGAGCAGTTCTTC. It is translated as CASSLVVSGRYNEQFF.

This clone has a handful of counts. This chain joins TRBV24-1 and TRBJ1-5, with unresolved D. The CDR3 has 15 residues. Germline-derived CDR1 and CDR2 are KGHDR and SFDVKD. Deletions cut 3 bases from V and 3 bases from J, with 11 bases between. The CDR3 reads CATSDRRGNNQPQHF. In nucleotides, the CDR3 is TGTGCCACCAGTGATCGTAGAGGGAACAATCAGCCCCAGCATTTT.

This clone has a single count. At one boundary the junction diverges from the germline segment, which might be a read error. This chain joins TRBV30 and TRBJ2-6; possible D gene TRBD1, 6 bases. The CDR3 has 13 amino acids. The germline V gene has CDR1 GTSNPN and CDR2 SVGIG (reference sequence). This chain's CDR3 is CGWTVSGANVLTF. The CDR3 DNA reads TGTGGCTGGACAGTCTCTGGGGCCAACGTCCTGACTTTC.

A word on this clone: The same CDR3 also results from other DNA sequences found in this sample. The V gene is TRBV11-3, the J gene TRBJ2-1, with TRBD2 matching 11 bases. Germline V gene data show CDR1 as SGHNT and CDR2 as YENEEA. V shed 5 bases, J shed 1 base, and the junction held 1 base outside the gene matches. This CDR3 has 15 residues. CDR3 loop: CASSLAGGSYNEQFF. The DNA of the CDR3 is TGTGCCAGCAGCCTAGCGGGAGGATCCTACAATGAGCAGTTCTTC.

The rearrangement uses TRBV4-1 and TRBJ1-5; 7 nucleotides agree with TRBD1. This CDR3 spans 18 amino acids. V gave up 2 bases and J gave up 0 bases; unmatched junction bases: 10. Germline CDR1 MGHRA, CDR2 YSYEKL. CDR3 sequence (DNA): TGCGCCAGCAGCCAACGGGACAGCGATATCTATAGCAATCAGCCCCAGCATTTT. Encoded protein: CASSQRDSDIYSNQPQHF.

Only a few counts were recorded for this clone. The DNA of the CDR3 is TGTGCCAGCAGTCCCGGACAGGGATACTATGGCTACACCTTC. This encodes CASSPGQGYYGYTF. The chain joins TRBV28 to TRBJ1-2; 8 bases match TRBD1. The germline CDR1 and CDR2 sequences are MDHEN and SYDVKM. This CDR3 is 14 amino acids long. Trimming cost V 5 bases and J 3 bases; bases outside gene matches: 5.

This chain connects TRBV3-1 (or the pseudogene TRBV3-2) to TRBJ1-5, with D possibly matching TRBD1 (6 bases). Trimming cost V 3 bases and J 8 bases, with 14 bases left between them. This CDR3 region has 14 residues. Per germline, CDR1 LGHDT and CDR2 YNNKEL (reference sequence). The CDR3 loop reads CASSQSGERKPQHF. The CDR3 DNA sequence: TGTGCCAGCAGCCAGTCAGGGGAGCGCAAGCCCCAGCATTTT.

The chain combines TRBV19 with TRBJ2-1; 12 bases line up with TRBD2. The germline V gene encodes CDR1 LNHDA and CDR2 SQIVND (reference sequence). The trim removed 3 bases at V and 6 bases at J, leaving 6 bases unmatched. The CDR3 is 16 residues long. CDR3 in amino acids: CASSISASGRANEQFF. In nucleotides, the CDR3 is TGTGCCAGTAGTATTTCCGCTAGCGGGAGGGCCAATGAGCAGTTCTTC.

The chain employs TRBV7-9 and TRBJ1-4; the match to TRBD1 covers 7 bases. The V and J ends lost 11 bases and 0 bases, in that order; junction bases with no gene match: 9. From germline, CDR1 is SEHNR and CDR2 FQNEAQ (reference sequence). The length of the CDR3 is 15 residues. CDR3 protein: CAAEGGPATNEKLFF. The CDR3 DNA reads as TGTGCCGCAGAAGGGGGCCCGGCAACTAATGAAAAACTGTTTTTT.